This paragraph reports one TCR beta chain. Measured with immunoSEQ multiplex PCR; TCRdb has only the in-frame clones, and not every one. The data hold approximately 230,000 clones, with around 88% observed a single time. These data are taken from a study of blood T cell repertoires in COVID-19. This study enrolled people aged roughly 18 to 89 from around 25 US geographic areas. The specimen was PBMCs or T cells enriched from blood (not recorded which). This sequence originates from a woman younger than 45 who had recovered from COVID-19.

The CDR3 loop reads CSASFTRTNTGELFF. The CDR3 DNA follows: TGCAGTGCTAGTTTTACGCGGACGAACACCGGGGAGCTGTTTTTT. This rearrangement joins TRBV20-1 to TRBJ2-2; D not certain. This CDR3 has 15 residues. The germline V gene has CDR1 DFQATT and CDR2 SNEGSKA (reference sequence). V was clipped by 3 bases and J by 0 bases, with 11 bases between them.